The 14 T cell receptor beta chains below come from one sample, sequenced in a study of blood T cell repertoires in COVID-19 (TCRdb year 2020). Libraries were constructed by the immunoSEQ multiplex PCR assay. This immuneACCESS table, as held by TCRdb, lists in-frame sequences with V and J called but not all clones. Of the missing ones, under half trace to an unresolved V gene in checked studies; the others have no known cause. The sample has 170,000 or so clones on record, approximately 86% of them singletons. Clones ranked in the top ten supply under 0.65% of the sample. The specimen sequenced was peripheral blood. The source of these receptors is a man aged 60-69 years with COVID-19, enrolled during active disease.

The J gene is TRBJ1-1, the V gene TRBV18, with D perhaps matching TRBD1 (5 bases). V was clipped by 2 bases and J by 4 bases, with 11 bases between them. Germline values: CDR1 KGHSH, CDR2 LQKENI. The CDR3 extends over 14 amino acids. CDR3 bases: TGTGCCAGCTCACCAACCAGGGTTCCCACTGAAGCTTTCTTT. Translated, it gives CASSPTRVPTEAFF. Based on the CDR3 plus reference TRBV18 and TRBJ1-1, the full variable domain is NAGVMQNPRHLVRRRGQEARLRCSPMKGHSHVYWYRQLPEEGLKFMVYLQKENIIDESGMPKERFSAEFPKEGPSILRIQQVVRGDSAAYFCASSPTRVPTEAFFGQGTRLTVV.

Comment on this clone: This sample also contains other DNA sequences that code for the same CDR3. V is TRBV7-2 and J is TRBJ2-7; a weak D match, TRBD1 (5 bases). The ends were cut back, 3 bases at V and 4 bases at J, with 7 bases in the middle. The CDR3 has 12 amino acids. Germline CDR1 and CDR2: SGHTA and FQGNSA. CDR3 loop: CASSLQGYEQYF. The CDR3 coding sequence is TGTGCCAGCAGCTTGCAGGGTTACGAGCAGTACTTC.

The chain uses TRBV10-2 and TRBJ1-4, with D perhaps matching TRBD1 (5 bases). The V end lost 6 bases, the J end lost 10 bases, and 12 bases lay between the germline ends. The length of the CDR3 is 12 residues. Germline CDR1 WSHSY, CDR2 SAAADI. The CDR3 coding sequence is TGCGCCAGCAGAGACAGTTTTGGAAAACTGTTTTTT. Translating it yields CASRDSFGKLFF.

This chain links TRBV11-2 with TRBJ1-2, with 8 bases lining up with TRBD1. The J segment lost 2 bases and the V segment lost 1 base, leaving 3 bases of the junction unmatched. Germline V gene data show CDR1 as SGHAT and CDR2 as FQNNGV. This CDR3 contains 15 residues. The DNA for the CDR3 is TGTGCCAGCAGCTTAGTGGCAGGGGGCAACTATGGCTACACCTTC. The encoded protein is CASSLVAGGNYGYTF.

This rearrangement joins TRBV4-3 to TRBJ1-2; no clear D gene. The CDR3 sequence is 16 residues long. Trimming took off 1 base at V and 0 bases at J, with 12 bases between the two ends. The V gene's germline CDR1 is LGHNA and CDR2 YSLEER. The CDR3 loop reads CASSQVLEGANYGYTF. As DNA, the CDR3 is TGCGCCAGCAGCCAAGTCCTCGAGGGAGCTAACTATGGCTACACCTTC.

The rearrangement uses TRBV11-3 and TRBJ2-1; D gene unclear. Between the trimmed V and J ends, which lost 3 bases and 12 bases, there was a span of 12 bases. The CDR3 has 12 amino acids. The germline V gene has CDR1 SGHNT and CDR2 YENEEA. Written as DNA, the CDR3 is TGTGCCAGCAGCTTCCAGGCCTATGTGCAGTTCTTC. This sequence encodes CASSFQAYVQFF.

The rearrangement links TRBV27 to TRBJ1-1, with D perhaps TRBD1 (6 bases). The CDR3 contains 16 residues. V was trimmed by 5 bases and J by 1 base, leaving 17 bases between them. CDR1 is MNHEY, CDR2 SMNVEV, per germline (reference sequence). The CDR3 DNA is TGTGCCAGCAGTAAGGCGGGGGGCGTAAAGAACACTGAAGCTTTCTTT. Translation: CASSKAGGVKNTEAFF.

The genes are TRBV12-3 or TRBV12-4 and TRBJ1-2; TRBD1 might be the D (5 bases). The CDR3 totals 13 residues. Trimming left V 6 bases short and J 5 bases short, with 13 bases between. CDR3 DNA: TGTGCCAGCAGACCGCAGGGAATATATGGCTACACCTTC. It codes for CASRPQGIYGYTF.

J is TRBJ2-3 and V is TRBV7-2; TRBD2 matches 9 bases. The V segment lost 5 bases and the J segment 6 bases; nucleotides outside the gene matches: 15. Germline values: CDR1 SGHTA, CDR2 FQGNSA. The length of the CDR3 is 17 residues. The CDR3 nucleotides read TGTGCCAGCAGCCCCCGGGCCGGCGGGAGGGCCTGGGATACGCAGTATTTT. Amino acids: CASSPRAGGRAWDTQYF.

This chain uses TRBV5-6 with TRBJ1-3, with TRBD1 as a possible D gene (5 bases). Trimming took 2 bases from V and 0 from J, leaving 12 bases between them. The CDR3 consists of 16 residues. Per germline, CDR1 SGHDT and CDR2 YYEEEE. CDR3 protein: CASSFPWGRSGNTIYF. The CDR3 nucleotides are TGTGCCAGCAGCTTTCCATGGGGCCGCTCTGGAAACACCATATATTTT.

This chain connects TRBV7-9 to TRBJ2-1, with 11 positions matching TRBD2. The CDR3 is made up of 16 amino acids. CDR1 is SEHNR and CDR2 is FQNEAQ in the germline V gene (reference sequence). V was clipped by 2 bases and J by 3 bases; unmatched bases: 3. This CDR3 reads CASSLWLAGGYNEQFF. As DNA, the CDR3 is TGTGCCAGCAGCTTATGGCTAGCGGGGGGCTACAATGAGCAGTTCTTC.

The chain carries TRBV7-6 and TRBJ1-2; D possibly corresponds to TRBD1 (5 bases). The V end lost 5 bases, the J end lost 6 bases, and 16 bases lay between the germline ends. The germline CDR1 and CDR2 sequences are SGHVS and FNYEAQ. This CDR3 contains 14 residues. The CDR3 sequence is CASSAEQGLDGYTF. In nucleotides, the CDR3 is TGTGCCAGCAGCGCCGAGCAGGGTTTAGATGGCTACACCTTC. The full variable domain, completed using reference TRBV7-6 and TRBJ1-2, is GAGVSQSPRYKVTKRGQDVALRCDPISGHVSLYWYRQALGQGPEFLTYFNYEAQQDKSGLPNDRFSAERPEGSISTLTIQRTEQRDSAMYRCASSAEQGLDGYTFGSGTRLTVV.

For this clone: Other DNA sequences from this sample encode an identical CDR3 as well. The chain uses TRBV9 and TRBJ1-2; perhaps TRBD1 as D (6 bases). The CDR3 runs 13 residues. V dropped 4 bases and J dropped 2 bases, with 9 bases sitting between them. Germline V gene data show CDR1 as SGDLS and CDR2 as YYNGEE. The CDR3 loop is CASSPGTNYGYTF. The CDR3 DNA sequence: TGTGCCAGCAGCCCAGGGACAAACTATGGCTACACCTTC.

This chain connects TRBV5-1 to TRBJ1-4, with 10 positions matching TRBD1. Germline V gives CDR1 SGHRS, CDR2 YFSETQ. The CDR3 length is 17 residues. The V and J ends lost 4 bases and 0 bases, in that order; junction bases with no gene match: 6. The CDR3 here is CASSPGTGATTNEKLFF. CDR3 bases: TGCGCCAGCAGCCCCGGGACAGGGGCTACAACTAATGAAAAACTGTTTTTT.